Presented here are 3 T cell receptor beta chains from one specimen sequenced in a study of T cells in Graves' hyperthyroidism and ophthalmopathy. Template material for amplifying TCR beta CDR3 regions consisted of RNA transcripts. With the HTBI primer set, the TCR CDR3 went through a first round of RT-PCR. Each CDR3 protein is one row after TCRdb ran MiXCR on the multiplex PCR reads. The sample carries more than 300,000 distinct CDR3 sequences, roughly 13% recorded once. Sequencing input: blood. These receptors were collected from a woman aged 18-29 years with Graves' hyperthyroidism.

This chain joins TRBV20-1 and TRBJ2-1; 11 bases fit TRBD2. The CDR3 has 16 residues. Germline V gene lookup returns CDR1 DFQATT and CDR2 SNEGSKA (reference sequence). V dropped 4 bases and J dropped 3; count of bases not matched to a gene: 8. The CDR3 nucleotides read TGCAGTGCTAACCCCGGGACTAGCGGAGACTACAATGAGCAGTTCTTC. It is translated as CSANPGTSGDYNEQFF.

This clonotype was observed many times. This chain links TRBV11-1 with TRBJ2-3; D tentatively reads TRBD1 or TRBD2 (6 bases each). Germline lookup yields CDR1 SGHAT and CDR2 FQDESV (reference sequence). The CDR3 spans 18 residues. V lost 0 bases and J lost 5, with 21 bases in between. For the CDR3, the DNA is TGTGCCAGCAGCTTAGCTCTCATGGGGGGCTACTTGGGAGATACGCAGTATTTT. This codes for CASSLALMGGYLGDTQYF.

This clonotype appeared many times. This chain joins TRBV7-2 and TRBJ2-7; TRBD2 aligns across 15 bases. Germline loops: CDR1 SGHTA, CDR2 FQGNSA. V shed 2 bases and J 3 bases; nucleotides not matched to a gene: 5. The CDR3 has 17 amino acids. Here the CDR3 DNA reads TGTGCCAGCAGCTTAAATATGGGACTAGCGGGAGGCTACGAGCAGTACTTC. Its translation: CASSLNMGLAGGYEQYF. The full variable domain, with the rest looked up from reference TRBV7-2 and TRBJ2-7, is GAGVSQSPSNKVTEKGKDVELRCDPISGHTALYWYRQSLGQGLEFLIYFQGNSAPDKSGLPSDRFSAERTGGSVSTLTIQRTQQEDSAVYLCASSLNMGLAGGYEQYFGPGTRLTVT.